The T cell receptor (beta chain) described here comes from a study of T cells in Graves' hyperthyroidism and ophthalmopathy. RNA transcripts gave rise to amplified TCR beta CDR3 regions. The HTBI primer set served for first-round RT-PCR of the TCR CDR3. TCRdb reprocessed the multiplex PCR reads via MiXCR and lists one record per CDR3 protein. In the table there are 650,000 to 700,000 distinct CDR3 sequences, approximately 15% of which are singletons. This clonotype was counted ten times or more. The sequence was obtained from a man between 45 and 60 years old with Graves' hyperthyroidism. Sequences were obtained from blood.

This CDR3 reads CASKLDGAGYEQYF. For the CDR3, the DNA is TGTGCCAGCAAACTTGACGGGGCAGGGTATGAGCAGTACTTC. This rearrangement joins TRBV28 to TRBJ2-7; D assignment may be TRBD1 or TRBD2 (5 bases each). The CDR3 runs 14 residues. V shed 7 bases and J shed 7 bases, with 20 bases lying between them. CDR1 and CDR2 (germline): MDHEN, SYDVKM.